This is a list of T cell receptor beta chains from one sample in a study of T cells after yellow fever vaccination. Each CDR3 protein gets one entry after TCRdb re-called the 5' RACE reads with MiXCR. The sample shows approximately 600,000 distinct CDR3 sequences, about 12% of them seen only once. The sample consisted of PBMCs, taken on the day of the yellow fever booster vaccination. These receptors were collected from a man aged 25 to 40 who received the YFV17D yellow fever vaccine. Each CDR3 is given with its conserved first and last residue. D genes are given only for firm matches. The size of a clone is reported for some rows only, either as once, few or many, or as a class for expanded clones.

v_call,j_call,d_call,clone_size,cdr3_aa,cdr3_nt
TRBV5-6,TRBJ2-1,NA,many,CASSLRLSSYNEQFF,TGTGCCAGCAGCTTAAGGCTAAGCTCCTACAATGAGCAGTTCTTC
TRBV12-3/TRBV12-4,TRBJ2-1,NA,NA,CASSPRTGLDEQFF,TGTGCCAGCAGTCCCCGAACAGGGTTGGATGAGCAGTTCTTC
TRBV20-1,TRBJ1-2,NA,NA,CSARDDSNYGYTF,TGCAGTGCTAGAGACGACAGCAACTATGGCTACACCTTC
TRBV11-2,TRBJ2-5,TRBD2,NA,CASSGGISGRAIQETQYF,TGTGCCAGCAGCGGAGGCATCAGCGGGAGGGCAATACAAGAGACCCAGTACTTC
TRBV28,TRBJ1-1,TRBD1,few,CASSTDRGIMNTEAFF,TGTGCCAGCAGTACCGACAGGGGGATTATGAACACTGAAGCTTTCTTT
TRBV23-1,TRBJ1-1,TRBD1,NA,CASSQGQGADSEAFF,TGCGCCAGCAGTCAAGGACAGGGGGCCGATTCTGAAGCTTTCTTT
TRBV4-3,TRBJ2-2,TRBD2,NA,CASSQDYPSGTNTGELFF,TGCGCCAGCAGCCAAGATTACCCTAGCGGGACTAACACCGGGGAGCTGTTTTTT
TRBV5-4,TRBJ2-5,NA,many,CASSLLGHQETQYF,TGTGCCAGCTCTCTACTGGGTCACCAAGAGACCCAGTACTTC
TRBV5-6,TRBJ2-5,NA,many,CASSSLGETQYF,TGTGCCAGCAGCTCCCTGGGGGAGACCCAGTACTTC
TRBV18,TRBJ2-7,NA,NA,CASSPSSGGGWEQYF,TGTGCCAGCTCACCAAGTAGCGGAGGGGGTTGGGAGCAGTACTTC
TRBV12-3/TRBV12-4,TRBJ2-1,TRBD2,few,CASSSGSGGKYEQFF,TGTGCCAGCAGTTCTGGGTCGGGAGGGAAATATGAGCAGTTCTTC
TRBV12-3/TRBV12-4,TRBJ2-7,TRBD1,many,CASSPGTGSHEQYF,TGTGCCAGCAGCCCCGGGACAGGGTCCCACGAGCAGTACTTC
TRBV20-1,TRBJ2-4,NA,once,CCARERQVLAKNIQYF,TGCTGTGCTAGAGAACGACAGGTGTTAGCCAAAAACATTCAGTACTTC
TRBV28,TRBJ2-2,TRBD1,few,CASSLMGQVIRELFF,TGTGCCAGCAGTTTAATGGGACAGGTCATCCGGGAGCTGTTTTTT
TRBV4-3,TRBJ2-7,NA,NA,CASSQGTRQPTYEQYF,TGCGCCAGCAGCCAAGGAACACGACAGCCGACCTACGAGCAGTACTTC
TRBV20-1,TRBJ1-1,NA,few,CSATGLTEAFF,TGCAGTGCTACGGGTCTAACTGAAGCTTTCTTT
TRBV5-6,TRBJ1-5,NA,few,CASSSGRYQPQHF,TGTGCCAGCAGCTCTGGACGGTATCAGCCCCAGCATTTT
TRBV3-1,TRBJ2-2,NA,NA,CASSQGAQTDTGELFF,TGTGCCAGCAGCCAAGGGGCACAGACTGACACCGGGGAGCTGTTTTTT
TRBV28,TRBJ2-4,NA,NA,CASSLWGSAKSNIQYF,TGTGCCAGCAGTTTATGGGGTTCCGCCAAGAGCAACATTCAGTACTTC
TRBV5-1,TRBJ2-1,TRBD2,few,CASSLAGGPGNNEQFF,TGCGCCAGCAGCTTGGCGGGAGGGCCAGGTAACAATGAGCAGTTCTTC
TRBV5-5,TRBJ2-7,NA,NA,CASSFIGLDYEQYF,TGTGCCAGCAGCTTTATCGGGCTAGACTACGAGCAGTACTTC
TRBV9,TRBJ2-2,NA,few,CASSDNLIQNTGELFF,TGTGCCAGCAGCGACAACCTCATACAGAATACCGGGGAGCTGTTTTTT
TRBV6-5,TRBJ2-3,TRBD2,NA,CASSVLAVPTDTQYF,TGTGCCAGCAGTGTACTAGCGGTCCCTACAGATACGCAGTATTTT
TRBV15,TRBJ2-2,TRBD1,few,CATSRDRTGNTGELFF,TGTGCCACCAGCAGAGACAGGACAGGGAACACCGGGGAGCTGTTTTTT
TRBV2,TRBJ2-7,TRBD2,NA,CASFLAGGFEQYF,TGTGCCAGTTTCCTAGCGGGAGGATTCGAGCAGTACTTC
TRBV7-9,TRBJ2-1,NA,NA,CATTSRNNEQFF,TGTGCCACCACTAGCAGGAACAATGAGCAGTTCTTC
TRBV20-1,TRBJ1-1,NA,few,CSAGGALNTEAFF,TGCAGTGCGGGCGGGGCTTTGAACACTGAAGCTTTCTTT
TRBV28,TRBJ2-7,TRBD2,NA,CASSLRGTSGRLEQYF,TGTGCCAGCAGTTTACGGGGGACTAGCGGGAGGCTTGAGCAGTACTTC
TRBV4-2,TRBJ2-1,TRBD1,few,CASSQDPQGANEQFF,TGTGCCAGCAGCCAAGATCCTCAGGGGGCCAATGAGCAGTTCTTC
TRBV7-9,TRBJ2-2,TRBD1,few,CASSRGQGRIVGELFF,TGTGCCAGCAGCCGGGGACAGGGGCGAATAGTCGGGGAGCTGTTTTTT
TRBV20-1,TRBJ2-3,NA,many,CSARVKDTQYF,TGCAGTGCTAGAGTCAAAGATACGCAGTATTTT
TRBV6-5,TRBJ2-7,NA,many,CASSYQGDFYEQYF,TGTGCCAGCAGTTACCAAGGGGACTTCTACGAGCAGTACTTC
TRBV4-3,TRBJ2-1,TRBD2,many,CASSQDTASGIYNEQFF,TGCGCCAGCAGCCAAGATACCGCTAGCGGGATTTACAATGAGCAGTTCTTC
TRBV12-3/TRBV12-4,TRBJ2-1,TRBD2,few,CASSFLHSGTSNEQFF,TGTGCCAGCAGTTTTTTACACTCCGGGACTAGCAATGAGCAGTTCTTC
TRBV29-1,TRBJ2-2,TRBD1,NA,CSVKTGTGVYTGELFF,TGCAGCGTTAAGACCGGGACAGGGGTGTACACCGGGGAGCTGTTTTTT
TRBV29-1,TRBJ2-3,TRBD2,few,CSVPGLGNTDTQYF,TGCAGCGTCCCGGGACTAGGAAACACGGATACGCAGTATTTT
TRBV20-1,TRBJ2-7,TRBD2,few,CSASVASGYEQYF,TGCAGTGCTAGTGTAGCTAGCGGTTACGAGCAGTACTTC
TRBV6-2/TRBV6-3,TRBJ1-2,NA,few,CASRGTGKRNGYTF,TGTGCCAGCAGAGGAACAGGGAAGAGGAATGGCTACACCTTC
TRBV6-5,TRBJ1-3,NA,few,CASSSQGPGIGNTIYF,TGTGCCAGCAGTTCGCAGGGGCCGGGCATCGGAAACACCATATATTTT
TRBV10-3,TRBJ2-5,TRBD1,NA,CAISSGTGLIETQYF,TGTGCCATCAGCTCCGGGACAGGGCTAATAGAGACCCAGTACTTC
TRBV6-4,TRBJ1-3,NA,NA,CASGLDSRNTIYF,TGTGCCAGCGGTCTCGACTCTAGAAACACCATATATTTT
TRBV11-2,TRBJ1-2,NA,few,CASSKSQGISNYGYTF,TGTGCCAGCAGCAAGAGCCAGGGGATATCTAACTATGGCTACACCTTC
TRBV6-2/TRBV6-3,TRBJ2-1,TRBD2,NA,CASRNTGTRFNNEQFF,TGTGCCAGCAGGAATACCGGGACTAGGTTCAACAATGAGCAGTTCTTC
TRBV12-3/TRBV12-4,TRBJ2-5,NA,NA,CASRMSGTGETQYF,TGTGCCAGCAGAATGTCAGGGACGGGCGAGACCCAGTACTTC
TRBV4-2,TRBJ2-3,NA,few,CASSHPGLLGTDTQYF,TGTGCCAGCAGCCATCCCGGACTATTGGGCACAGATACGCAGTATTTT
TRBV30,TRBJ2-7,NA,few,CAWGAGNLPEQYF,TGTGCCTGGGGGGCGGGCAACCTTCCTGAGCAGTACTTC
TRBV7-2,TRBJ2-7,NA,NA,CASSRVGASEQYF,TGTGCCAGCAGCCGCGTGGGCGCGTCCGAGCAGTACTTC